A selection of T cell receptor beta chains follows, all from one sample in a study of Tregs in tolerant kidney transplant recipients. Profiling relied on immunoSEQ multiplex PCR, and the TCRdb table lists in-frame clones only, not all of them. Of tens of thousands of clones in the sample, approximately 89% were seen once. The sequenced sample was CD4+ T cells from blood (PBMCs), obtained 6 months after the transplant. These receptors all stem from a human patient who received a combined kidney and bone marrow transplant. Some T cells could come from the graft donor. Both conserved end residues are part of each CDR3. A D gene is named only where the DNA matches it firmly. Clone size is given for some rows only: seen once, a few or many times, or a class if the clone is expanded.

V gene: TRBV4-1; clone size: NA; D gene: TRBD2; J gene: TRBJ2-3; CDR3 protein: CASRRDESGGSDTQYF; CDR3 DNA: TGCGCCAGCAGGCGCGATGAGAGCGGGGGGTCAGATACGCAGTATTTT
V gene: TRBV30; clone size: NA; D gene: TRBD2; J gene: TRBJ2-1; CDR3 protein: CAWSVGQSGGTIQQFF; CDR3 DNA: TGTGCCTGGAGTGTAGGACAAAGCGGGGGGACAATACAGCAGTTCTTC
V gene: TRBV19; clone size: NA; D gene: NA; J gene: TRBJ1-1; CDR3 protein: CASNIPGERKTEAFF; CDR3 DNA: TGTGCCAGTAACATCCCCGGGGAGAGAAAAACTGAAGCTTTCTTT
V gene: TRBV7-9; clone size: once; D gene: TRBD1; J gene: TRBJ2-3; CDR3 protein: CASSAIKGASTDTQYF; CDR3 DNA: TGTGCCAGCAGCGCCATTAAGGGGGCCAGCACAGATACGCAGTATTTT
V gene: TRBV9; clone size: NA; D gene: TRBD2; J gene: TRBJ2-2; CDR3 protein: CASSVRGGRVTGELFF; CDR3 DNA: TGTGCCAGCAGCGTACGCGGGGGTCGCGTCACCGGGGAGCTGTTTTTT
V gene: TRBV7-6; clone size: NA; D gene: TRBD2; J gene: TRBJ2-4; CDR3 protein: CASSSPTSGSNIQYF; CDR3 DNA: TGTGCCAGCAGCTCACCGACTAGCGGGAGCAACATTCAGTACTTC
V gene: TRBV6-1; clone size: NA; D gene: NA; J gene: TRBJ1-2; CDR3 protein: CASSVLNYGYTF; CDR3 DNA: TGTGCCAGCAGTGTACTGAACTATGGCTACACCTTC
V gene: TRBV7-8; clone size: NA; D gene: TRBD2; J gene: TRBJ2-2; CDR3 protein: CASSPNALAGGVDTGELFF; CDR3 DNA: TGTGCCAGCAGCCCTAACGCACTAGCGGGGGGGGTCGACACCGGGGAGCTGTTTTTT
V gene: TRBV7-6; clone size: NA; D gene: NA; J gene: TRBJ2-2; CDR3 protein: CASSLGTANTGELFF; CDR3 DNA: TGTGCCAGCAGCTTAGGGACAGCCAACACCGGGGAGCTGTTTTTT
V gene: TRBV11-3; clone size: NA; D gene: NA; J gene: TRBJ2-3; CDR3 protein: CASSLGSTTDTQYF; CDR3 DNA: TGTGCCAGCAGCTTAGGGTCTACCACAGATACGCAGTATTTT
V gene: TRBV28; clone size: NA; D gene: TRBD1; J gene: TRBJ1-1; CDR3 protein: CASSVGGPGGAFF; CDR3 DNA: TGTGCCAGCAGTGTAGGGGGCCCCGGAGGAGCTTTCTTT
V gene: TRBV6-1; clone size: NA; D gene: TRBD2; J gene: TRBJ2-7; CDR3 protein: CASSESGTSKVEQYF; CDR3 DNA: TGTGCCAGCAGTGAGTCCGGGACTAGCAAGGTCGAGCAGTACTTC
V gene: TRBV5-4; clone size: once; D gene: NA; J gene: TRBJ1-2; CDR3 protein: CASSSQTGDNYGYTF; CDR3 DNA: TGTGCCAGCAGCAGCCAGACAGGAGACAACTATGGCTACACCTTC
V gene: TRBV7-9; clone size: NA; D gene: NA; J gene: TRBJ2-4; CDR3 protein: CASSPQRPAGLAKNIQYF; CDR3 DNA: TGTGCCAGCAGCCCACAGAGACCGGCGGGGCTAGCCAAAAACATTCAGTACTTC
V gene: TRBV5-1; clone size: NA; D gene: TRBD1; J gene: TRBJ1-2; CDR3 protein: CASSTGQVWTYGYTF; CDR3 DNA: TGCGCCAGCAGCACCGGACAGGTTTGGACCTATGGCTACACCTTC
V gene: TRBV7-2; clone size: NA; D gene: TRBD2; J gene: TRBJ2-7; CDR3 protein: CASSQGTSGGYGQYF; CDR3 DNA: TGTGCCAGCAGCCAAGGGACTAGCGGGGGGTACGGGCAGTACTTC
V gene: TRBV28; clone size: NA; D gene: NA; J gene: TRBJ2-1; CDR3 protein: CASSSSGIFEQFF; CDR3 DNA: NA
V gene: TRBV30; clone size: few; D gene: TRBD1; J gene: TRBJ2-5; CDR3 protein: CAWSSGQGAETQYF; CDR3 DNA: TGTGCCTGGAGTTCCGGACAGGGCGCAGAGACCCAGTACTTC
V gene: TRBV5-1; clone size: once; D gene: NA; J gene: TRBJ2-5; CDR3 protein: CASNIARGQETQYF; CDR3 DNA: TGCGCCAGCAACATAGCCCGGGGTCAAGAGACCCAGTACTTC
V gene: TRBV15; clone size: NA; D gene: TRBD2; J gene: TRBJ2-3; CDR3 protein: CATSRDKASGGPRTDTQYF; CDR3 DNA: TGTGCCACCAGCAGAGATAAGGCTAGCGGGGGGCCACGCACAGATACGCAGTATTTT